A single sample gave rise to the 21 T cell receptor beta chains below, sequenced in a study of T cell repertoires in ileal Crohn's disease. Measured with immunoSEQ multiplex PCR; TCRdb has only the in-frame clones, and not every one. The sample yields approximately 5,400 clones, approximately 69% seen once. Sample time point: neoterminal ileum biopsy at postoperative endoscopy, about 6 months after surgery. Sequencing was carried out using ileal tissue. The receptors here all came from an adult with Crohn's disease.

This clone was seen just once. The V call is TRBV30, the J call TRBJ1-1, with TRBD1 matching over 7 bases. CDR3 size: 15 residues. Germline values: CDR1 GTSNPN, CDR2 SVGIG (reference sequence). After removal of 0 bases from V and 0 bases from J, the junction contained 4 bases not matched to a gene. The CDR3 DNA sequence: TGTGCCTGGAGTGTGACCAGGGGGATGAACACTGAAGCTTTCTTT. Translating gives CAWSVTRGMNTEAFF.

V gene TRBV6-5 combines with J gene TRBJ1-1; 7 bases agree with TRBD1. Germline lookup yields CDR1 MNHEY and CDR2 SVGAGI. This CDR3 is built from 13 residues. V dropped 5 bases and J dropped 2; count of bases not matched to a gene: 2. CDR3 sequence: CASSRDSNTEAFF. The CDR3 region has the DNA TGTGCCAGCAGTCGGGACAGTAACACTGAAGCTTTCTTT.

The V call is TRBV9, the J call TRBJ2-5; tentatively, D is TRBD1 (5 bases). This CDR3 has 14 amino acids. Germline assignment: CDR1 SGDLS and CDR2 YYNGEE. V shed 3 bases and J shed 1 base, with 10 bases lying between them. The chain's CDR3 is CASSAPRGQETQYF. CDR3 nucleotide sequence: TGTGCCAGCAGCGCCCCTAGGGGCCAAGAGACCCAGTACTTC.

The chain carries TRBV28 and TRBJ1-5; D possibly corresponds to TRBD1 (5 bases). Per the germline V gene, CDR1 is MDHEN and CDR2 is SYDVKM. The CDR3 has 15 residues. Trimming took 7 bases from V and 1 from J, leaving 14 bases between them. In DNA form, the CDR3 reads TGTGCCAGCACTTACTCTCAGGGAAGCAATCAGCCCCAGCATTTT. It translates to CASTYSQGSNQPQHF.

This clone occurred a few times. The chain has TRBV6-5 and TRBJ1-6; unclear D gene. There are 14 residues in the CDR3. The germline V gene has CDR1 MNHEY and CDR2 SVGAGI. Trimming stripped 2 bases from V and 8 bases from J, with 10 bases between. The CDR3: CASSYRGLDSPLHF. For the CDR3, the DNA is TGTGCCAGCAGTTACAGAGGGTTGGATTCACCCCTCCACTTT.

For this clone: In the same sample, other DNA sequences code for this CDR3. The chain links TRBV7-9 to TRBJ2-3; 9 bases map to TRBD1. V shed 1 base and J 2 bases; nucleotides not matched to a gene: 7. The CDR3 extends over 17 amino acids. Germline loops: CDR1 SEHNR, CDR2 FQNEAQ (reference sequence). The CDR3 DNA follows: TGTGCCAGCAGCTTAGGCACCGGGACAGGGATCACAGATACGCAGTATTTT. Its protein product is CASSLGTGTGITDTQYF.

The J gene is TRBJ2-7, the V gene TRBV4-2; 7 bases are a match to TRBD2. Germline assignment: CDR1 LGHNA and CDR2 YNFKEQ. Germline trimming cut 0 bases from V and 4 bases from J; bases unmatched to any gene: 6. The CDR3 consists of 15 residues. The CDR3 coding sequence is TGTGCCAGCAGCCAAGAGAGCGGGGAATATTACGAGCAGTACTTC. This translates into CASSQESGEYYEQYF.

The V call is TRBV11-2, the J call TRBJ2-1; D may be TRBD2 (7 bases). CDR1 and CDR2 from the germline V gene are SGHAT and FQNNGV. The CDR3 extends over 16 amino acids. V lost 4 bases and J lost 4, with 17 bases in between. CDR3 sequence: CASSSRGGSRYNEQFF. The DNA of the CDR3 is TGTGCCAGCAGCTCTAGGGGGGGGAGCCGTTACAATGAGCAGTTCTTC.

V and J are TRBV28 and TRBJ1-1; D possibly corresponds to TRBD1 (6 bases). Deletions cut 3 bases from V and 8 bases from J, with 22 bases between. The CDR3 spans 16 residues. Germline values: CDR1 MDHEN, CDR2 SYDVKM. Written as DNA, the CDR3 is TGTGCCAGCAGTTTCGGGACACCCCAAACTTCGACAGAAGCTTTCTTT. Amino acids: CASSFGTPQTSTEAFF.

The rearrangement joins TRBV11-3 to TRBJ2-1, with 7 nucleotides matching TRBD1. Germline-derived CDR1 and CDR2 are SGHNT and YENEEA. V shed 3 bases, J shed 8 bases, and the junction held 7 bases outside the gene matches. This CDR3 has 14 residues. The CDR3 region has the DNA TGTGCCAGCAGCTTGCAGATAACAGGGGATGAGCAGTTCTTC. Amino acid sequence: CASSLQITGDEQFF.

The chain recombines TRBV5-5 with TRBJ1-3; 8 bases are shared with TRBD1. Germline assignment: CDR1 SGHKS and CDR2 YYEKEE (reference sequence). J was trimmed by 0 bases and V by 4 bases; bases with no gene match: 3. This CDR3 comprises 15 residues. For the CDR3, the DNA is TGTGCCAGCAGCCCACAGGGGGTCTCTGGAAACACCATATATTTT. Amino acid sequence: CASSPQGVSGNTIYF. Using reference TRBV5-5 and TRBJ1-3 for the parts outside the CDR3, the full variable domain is DAGVTQSPTHLIKTRGQQVTLRCSPISGHKSVSWYQQVLGQGPQFIFQYYEKEERGRGNFPDRFSARQFPNYSSELNVNALLLGDSALYLCASSPQGVSGNTIYFGEGSWLTVV.

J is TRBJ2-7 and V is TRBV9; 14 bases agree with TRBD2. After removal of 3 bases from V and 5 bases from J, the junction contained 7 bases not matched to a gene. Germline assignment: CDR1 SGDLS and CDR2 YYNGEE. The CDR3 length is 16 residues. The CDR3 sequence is CASSETPGLAGDEQYF. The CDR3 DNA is TGTGCCAGCAGCGAGACCCCGGGACTAGCGGGAGACGAGCAGTACTTC.

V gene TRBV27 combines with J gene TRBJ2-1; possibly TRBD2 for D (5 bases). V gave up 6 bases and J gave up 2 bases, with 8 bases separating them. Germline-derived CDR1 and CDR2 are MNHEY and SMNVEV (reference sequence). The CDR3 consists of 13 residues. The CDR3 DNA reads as TGTGCCAGCAGCCTAGCCCCCTACAATGAGCAGTTCTTC. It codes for CASSLAPYNEQFF.

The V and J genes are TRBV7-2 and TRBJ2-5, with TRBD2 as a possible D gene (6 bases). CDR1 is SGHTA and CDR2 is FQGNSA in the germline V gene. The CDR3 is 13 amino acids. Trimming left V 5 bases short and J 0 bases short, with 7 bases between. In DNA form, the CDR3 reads TGTGCCAGCAGCCGGGGGAACCAAGAGACCCAGTACTTC. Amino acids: CASSRGNQETQYF.

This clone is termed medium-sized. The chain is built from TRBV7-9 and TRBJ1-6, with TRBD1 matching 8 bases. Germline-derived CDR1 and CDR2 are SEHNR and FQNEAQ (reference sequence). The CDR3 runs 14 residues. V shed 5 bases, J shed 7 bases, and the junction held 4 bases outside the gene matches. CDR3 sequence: CASSPTGGNSPLHF. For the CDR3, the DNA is TGTGCCAGCAGCCCCACAGGGGGAAATTCACCCCTCCACTTT.

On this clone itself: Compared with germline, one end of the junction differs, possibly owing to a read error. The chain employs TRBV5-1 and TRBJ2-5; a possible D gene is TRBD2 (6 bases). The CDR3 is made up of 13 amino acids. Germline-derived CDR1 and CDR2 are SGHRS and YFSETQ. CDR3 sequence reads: CASSGQPTETQYF. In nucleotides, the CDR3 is TGTGCCAGCAGCGGGCAGCCCACCGAGACCCAGTACTTC.

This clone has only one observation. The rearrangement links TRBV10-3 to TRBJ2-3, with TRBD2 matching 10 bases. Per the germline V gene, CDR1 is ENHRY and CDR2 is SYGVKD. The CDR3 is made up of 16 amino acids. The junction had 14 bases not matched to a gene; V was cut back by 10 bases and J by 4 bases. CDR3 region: CATHEGLAGAADTQYF. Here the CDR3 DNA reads TGTGCCACCCATGAGGGGCTAGCGGGAGCGGCAGATACGCAGTATTTT.

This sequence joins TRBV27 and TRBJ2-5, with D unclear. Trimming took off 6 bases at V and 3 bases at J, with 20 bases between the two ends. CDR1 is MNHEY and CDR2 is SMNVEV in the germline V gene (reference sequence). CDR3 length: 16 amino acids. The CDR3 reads CASSPGFLLAEETQYF. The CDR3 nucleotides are TGTGCCAGCAGCCCCGGCTTTCTATTGGCGGAAGAGACCCAGTACTTC.

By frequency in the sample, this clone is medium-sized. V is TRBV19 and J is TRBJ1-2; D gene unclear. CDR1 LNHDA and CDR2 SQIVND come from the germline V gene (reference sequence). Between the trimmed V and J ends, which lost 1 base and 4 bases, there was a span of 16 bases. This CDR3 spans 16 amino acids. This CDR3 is CASSIARTAAGYGYTF. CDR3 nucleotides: TGTGCCAGTAGTATAGCCCGGACCGCCGCGGGCTATGGCTACACCTTC.

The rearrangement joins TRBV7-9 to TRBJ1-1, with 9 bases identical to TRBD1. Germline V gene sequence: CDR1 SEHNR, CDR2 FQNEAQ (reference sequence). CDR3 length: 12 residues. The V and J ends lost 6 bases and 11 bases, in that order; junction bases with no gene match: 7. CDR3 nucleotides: TGTGCCAGCAGATTGGACAGGGGTGCGGCTTTCTTT. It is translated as CASRLDRGAAFF. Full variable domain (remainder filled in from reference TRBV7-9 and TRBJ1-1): DTGVSQNPRHKITKRGQNVTFRCDPISEHNRLYWYRQTLGQGPEFLTYFQNEAQLEKSRLLSDRFSAERPKGSFSTLEIQRTEQGDSAMYLCASRLDRGAAFFGQGTRLTVV.

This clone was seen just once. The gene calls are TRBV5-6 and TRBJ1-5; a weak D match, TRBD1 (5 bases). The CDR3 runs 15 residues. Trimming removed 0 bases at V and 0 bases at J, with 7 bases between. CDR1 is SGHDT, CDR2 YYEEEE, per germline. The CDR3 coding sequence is TGTGCCAGCAGCTTGGTGGGGGGTAGCAATCAGCCCCAGCATTTT. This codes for CASSLVGGSNQPQHF.